A single sample is the source of the 9 T cell receptor beta chains below, sequenced in a study of tumor-infiltrating lymphocytes in localized non-small cell lung cancer. Data came from immunoSEQ multiplex PCR; TCRdb stores just in-frame clones and leaves some out. Here the sample spans just over 9,500 clones, around four fifths being singletons. Sequenced sample: lung tumor tissue. The receptors originated from a human donor with non-small cell lung cancer.

The V call is TRBV30, the J call TRBJ2-2, with D maybe TRBD1 (6 bases). Trimming left V 3 bases short and J 1 base short, with 6 bases between. Germline CDR1 GTSNPN, CDR2 SVGIG (reference sequence). The CDR3 totals 13 residues. The CDR3 sequence: CAWRQGNTGELFF. Written as DNA, the CDR3 is TGTGCCTGGAGACAGGGGAACACCGGGGAGCTGTTTTTT. The entire variable domain, with the rest obtained from reference TRBV30 and TRBJ2-2, is as follows: SQTIHQWPATLVQPVGSPLSLECTVEGTSNPNLYWYRQAAGRGLQLLFYSVGIGQISSEVPQNLSASRPQDRQFILSSKKLLLSDSGFYLCAWRQGNTGELFFGEGSRLTVL.

The chain carries TRBV4-2 and TRBJ2-5, with TRBD2 matching over 7 bases. With 4 bases clipped from V and 5 bases from J, the junction kept 10 bases outside the gene matches. The CDR3 length is 15 residues. Germline assignment: CDR1 LGHNA and CDR2 YNFKEQ. The CDR3 protein is CASSPEGGPGETQYF. CDR3 DNA sequence: TGTGCCAGCAGCCCAGAGGGAGGGCCGGGGGAGACCCAGTACTTC.

The chain uses TRBV28 and TRBJ1-5; D gene ambiguous. V dropped 2 bases and J dropped 2 bases, with 13 bases sitting between them. CDR1 and CDR2 (germline): MDHEN, SYDVKM. The CDR3 has 16 amino acids. The CDR3 DNA is TGTGCCAGCAGTTTAGAAGGATCGTATGGCAATCAGCCCCAGCATTTT. It specifies CASSLEGSYGNQPQHF.

The chain recombines TRBV27 with TRBJ1-4; 7 nucleotides agree with TRBD1. This CDR3 region has 14 residues. The V gene's germline CDR1 is MNHEY and CDR2 SMNVEV (reference sequence). Trimming at V came to 7 bases and at J to 11 bases, leaving 13 bases not matched to a gene. The CDR3 DNA reads as TGTGCCAGCAAGAGGGACAGACCCTCCTTGAAACTGTTTTTT. Amino acids: CASKRDRPSLKLFF.

The rearrangement joins TRBV27 to TRBJ2-7; D uncertain. The germline gives CDR1 MNHEY, CDR2 SMNVEV (reference sequence). V shed 7 bases and J shed 3 bases, with 19 bases lying between them. The CDR3 spans 15 residues. The CDR3 here is CASTPQKGTHYEQYF. The CDR3, as DNA: TGTGCCAGCACGCCCCAGAAAGGAACCCACTACGAGCAGTACTTC.

The chain recombines TRBV19 with TRBJ1-2; TRBD1 aligns across 12 bases. Germline trimming cut 6 bases from V and 8 bases from J; bases unmatched to any gene: 7. In germline, CDR1 is LNHDA, CDR2 SQIVND (reference sequence). The length of the CDR3 is 14 residues. The CDR3 loop reads CASSRGQGAAGYTF. In nucleotides, the CDR3 is TGTGCCAGTAGCCGGGGACAGGGGGCCGCCGGCTACACCTTC.

The chain joins TRBV19 to TRBJ1-5; D gene uncertain. Trimming removed 1 base from V and 7 bases from J, with 5 bases in between. CDR1 is LNHDA and CDR2 is SQIVND in the germline V gene (reference sequence). CDR3 size: 12 residues. This CDR3 reads CASSIVGQPQHF. The CDR3, as DNA: TGTGCCAGTAGTATAGTAGGGCAGCCCCAGCATTTT. Full variable domain (missing parts from reference TRBV19 and TRBJ1-5): DGGITQSPKYLFRKEGQNVTLSCEQNLNHDAMYWYRQDPGQGLRLIYYSQIVNDFQKGDIAEGYSVSREKKESFPLTVTSAQKNPTAFYLCASSIVGQPQHFGDGTRLSIL.

This clone was recorded a few times. The chain recombines TRBV6-6 with TRBJ1-2; 11 nucleotides agree with TRBD1. Germline CDR1 MNHNY, CDR2 SVGAGI (reference sequence). V shed 7 bases and J 4 bases; nucleotides not matched to a gene: 5. This CDR3 comprises 14 residues. The CDR3 here is CASNTGQGAYGYTF. The CDR3 DNA sequence: TGTGCCAGCAATACCGGACAGGGGGCCTATGGCTACACCTTC.

The V gene is TRBV28, the J gene TRBJ1-4; D gene unclear. The V gene's germline CDR1 is MDHEN and CDR2 SYDVKM. This CDR3 has 12 residues. The V end lost 5 bases, the J end lost 14 bases, and 15 bases lay between the germline ends. The DNA for the CDR3 is TGTGCCAGCAGTGAGGACCCCCGCGGGCTGTTTTTT. As protein: CASSEDPRGLFF.